These 5 T cell receptor beta chains came from one sample sequenced in a study of identical twins. TCRdb independently ran MiXCR on the 5' RACE reads; one entry per CDR3 protein. The sample yields 500,000 to 600,000 distinct CDR3 sequences, roughly a fifth seen once. The same sample was also studied in work on T cells expressing NK-cell markers.

The source material was CD4+ T cells sorted from blood. These receptors came from a woman under 30 in good health.

This clonotype occurred many times. The chain links TRBV29-1 to TRBJ2-5; the D is unclear. V was cut by 3 bases and J by 7 bases, with 12 bases left in between. Germline V lookup: CDR1 SQVTM, CDR2 ANQGSEA. The CDR3 consists of 12 residues. DNA of the CDR3: TGCAGCGTTGAGTTTCGAGAAGGGACCCAGTACTTC. It specifies CSVEFREGTQYF.

The V call is TRBV20-1, the J call TRBJ2-2; D is uncertain. Looked up from germline, CDR1 is DFQATT and CDR2 is SNEGSKA (reference sequence). The V gene lost 0 bases and the J gene lost 2 bases, with 7 bases spanning the gap. This CDR3 comprises 14 residues. The CDR3 here is CSARETFNTGELFF. In DNA, the CDR3 is TGCAGTGCTAGAGAGACTTTTAACACCGGGGAGCTGTTTTTT.

Only a few counts were recorded for this clonotype. The chain carries TRBV18 and TRBJ1-5, with 7 bases matching TRBD1. This CDR3 is built from 15 residues. Germline CDR1 is KGHSH and CDR2 is LQKENI. V was pared by 2 bases and J by 7 bases, with 8 bases of the junction left unmatched. The DNA of the CDR3 is TGTGCCAGCTCACCATCCCAGGGGGTCGGACAGCCCCAGCATTTT. Its translation is CASSPSQGVGQPQHF.

This clonotype was detected a few times. The gene calls are TRBV20-1 and TRBJ2-4, with D perhaps matching TRBD2 (6 bases). Germline values: CDR1 DFQATT, CDR2 SNEGSKA (reference sequence). The CDR3 totals 13 residues. V was shortened by 5 bases and J by 10 bases, with 18 bases between the two germline ends. The chain's CDR3 is CSALRERNWIQYF. Here the CDR3 DNA reads TGCAGTGCTCTACGGGAGAGGAATTGGATTCAGTACTTC.

This clonotype has just a few counts. The genes are TRBV3-1 and TRBJ2-4; D not resolved. Looked up from germline, CDR1 is LGHDT and CDR2 is YNNKEL (reference sequence). The V gene lost 0 bases and the J gene lost 10 bases, with 4 bases spanning the gap. There are 11 residues in the CDR3. DNA for the CDR3: TGTGCCAGCAGCCAAGATTTAATTCAGTACTTC. It yields the protein CASSQDLIQYF.